The sequence of this T cell receptor beta chain was determined in a study of blood T cell repertoires in COVID-19. Researchers sorted participants into cohorts using their self-reported clinical history. The CDR3 extends over 13 amino acids. The germline V gene encodes CDR1 MDHEN and CDR2 SYDVKM. The J segment lost 5 bases and the V segment lost 3 bases, leaving 3 bases of the junction unmatched. Profiled with immunoSEQ multiplex PCR; TCRdb holds only in-frame clones, not every one. The table includes around 270,000 clones, approximately 88% detected once. The specimen was PBMCs or T cells enriched from blood (not recorded which). This sequence was found in a woman aged 40 to 49 who had been exposed to COVID-19. The chain joins TRBV28 to TRBJ2-5, with 7 bases fitting TRBD2. This CDR3 reads CASSLGGRETQYF. CDR3 DNA: TGTGCCAGCAGTTTGGGGGGGAGGGAGACCCAGTACTTC. Full variable domain (outside the CDR3, taken from reference TRBV28 and TRBJ2-5): DVKVTQSSRYLVKRTGEKVFLECVQDMDHENMFWYRQDPGLGLRLIYFSYDVKMKEKGDIPEGYSVSREKKERFSLILESASTNQTSMYLCASSLGGRETQYFGPGTRLLVL.